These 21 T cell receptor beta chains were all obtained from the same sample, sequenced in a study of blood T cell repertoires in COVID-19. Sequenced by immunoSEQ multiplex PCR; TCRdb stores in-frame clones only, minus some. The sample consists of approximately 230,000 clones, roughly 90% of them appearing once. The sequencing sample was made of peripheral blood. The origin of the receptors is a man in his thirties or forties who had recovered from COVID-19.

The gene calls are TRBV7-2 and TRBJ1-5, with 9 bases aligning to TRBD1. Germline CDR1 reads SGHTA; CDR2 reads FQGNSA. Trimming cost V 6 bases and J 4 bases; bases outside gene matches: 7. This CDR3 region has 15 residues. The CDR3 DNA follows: TGTGCCAGCAGGCTTACAGGGGGCGCGAATCAGCCCCAGCATTTT. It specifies CASRLTGGANQPQHF.

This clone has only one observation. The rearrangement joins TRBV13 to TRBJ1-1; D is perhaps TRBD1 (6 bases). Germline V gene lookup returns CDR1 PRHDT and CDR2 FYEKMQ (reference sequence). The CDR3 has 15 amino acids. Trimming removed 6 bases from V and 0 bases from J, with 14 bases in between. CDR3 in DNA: TGTGCCAGCAGGTTCGAACAGGGCTTGAACACTGAAGCTTTCTTT. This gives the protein CASRFEQGLNTEAFF. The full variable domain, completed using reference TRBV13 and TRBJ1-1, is AAGVIQSPRHLIKEKRETATLKCYPIPRHDTVYWYQQGPGQDPQFLISFYEKMQSDKGSIPDRFSAQQFSDYHSELNMSSLELGDSALYFCASRFEQGLNTEAFFGQGTRLTVV.

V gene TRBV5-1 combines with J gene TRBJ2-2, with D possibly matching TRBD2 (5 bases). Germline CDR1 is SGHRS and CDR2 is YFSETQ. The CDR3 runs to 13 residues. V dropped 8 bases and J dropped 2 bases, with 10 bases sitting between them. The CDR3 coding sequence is TGCGCCAGTCCGGACTTAAACACCGGGGAGCTGTTTTTT. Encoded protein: CASPDLNTGELFF.

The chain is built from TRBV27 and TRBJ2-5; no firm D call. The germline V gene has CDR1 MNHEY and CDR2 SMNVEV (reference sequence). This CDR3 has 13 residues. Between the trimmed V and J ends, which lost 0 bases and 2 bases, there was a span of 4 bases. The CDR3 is CASSLSYQETQYF. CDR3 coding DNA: TGTGCCAGCAGTTTATCCTATCAAGAGACCCAGTACTTC.

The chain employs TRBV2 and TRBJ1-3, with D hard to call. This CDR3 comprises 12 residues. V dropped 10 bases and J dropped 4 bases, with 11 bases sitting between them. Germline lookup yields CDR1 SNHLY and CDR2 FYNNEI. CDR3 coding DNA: TGTGCCACGTCCGAGGTCGGAAACACCATATATTTT. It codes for CATSEVGNTIYF.

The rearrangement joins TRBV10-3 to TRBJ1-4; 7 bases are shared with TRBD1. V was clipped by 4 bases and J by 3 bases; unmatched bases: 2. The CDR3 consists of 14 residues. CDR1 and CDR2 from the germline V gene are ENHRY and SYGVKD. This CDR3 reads CAISGTGANEKLFF. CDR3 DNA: TGTGCCATCAGTGGGACAGGAGCTAATGAAAAACTGTTTTTT.

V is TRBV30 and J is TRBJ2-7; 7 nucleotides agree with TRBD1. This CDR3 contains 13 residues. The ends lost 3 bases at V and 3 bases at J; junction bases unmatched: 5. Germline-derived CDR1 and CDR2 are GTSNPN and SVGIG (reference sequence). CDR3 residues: CAWSAGTDYEQYF. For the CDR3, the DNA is TGTGCCTGGAGCGCCGGGACAGACTACGAGCAGTACTTC.

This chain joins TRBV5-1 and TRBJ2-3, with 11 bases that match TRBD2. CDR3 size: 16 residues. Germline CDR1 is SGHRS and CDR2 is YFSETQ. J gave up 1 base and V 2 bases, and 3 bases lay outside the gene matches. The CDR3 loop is CASSFGTSGGTDTQYF. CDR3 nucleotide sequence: TGCGCCAGCAGCTTCGGGACTAGCGGCGGCACAGATACGCAGTATTTT.

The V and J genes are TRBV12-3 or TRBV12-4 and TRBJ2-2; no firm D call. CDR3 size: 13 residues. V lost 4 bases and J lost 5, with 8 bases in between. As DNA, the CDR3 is TGTGCCAGCAGTTCCGCGAGGACCGGGGAGCTGTTTTTT. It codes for CASSSARTGELFF.

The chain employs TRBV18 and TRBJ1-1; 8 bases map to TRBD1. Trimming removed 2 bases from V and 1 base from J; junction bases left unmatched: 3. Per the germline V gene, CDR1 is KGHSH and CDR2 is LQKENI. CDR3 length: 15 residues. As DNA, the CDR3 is TGTGCCAGCTCACCAGGACAGGGCAAGAACACTGAAGCTTTCTTT. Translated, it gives CASSPGQGKNTEAFF.

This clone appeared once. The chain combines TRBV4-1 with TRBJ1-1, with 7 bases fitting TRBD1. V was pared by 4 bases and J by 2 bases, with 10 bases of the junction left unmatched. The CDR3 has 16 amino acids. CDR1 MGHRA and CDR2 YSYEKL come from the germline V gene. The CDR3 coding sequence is TGCGCCAGCAGCCCGGACAGGCTAGGCGCTAACACTGAAGCTTTCTTT. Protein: CASSPDRLGANTEAFF.

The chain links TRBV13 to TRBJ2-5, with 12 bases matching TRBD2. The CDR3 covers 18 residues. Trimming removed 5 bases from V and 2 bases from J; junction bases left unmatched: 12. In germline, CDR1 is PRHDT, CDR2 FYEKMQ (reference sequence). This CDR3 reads CASSLFASGLAGQETQYF. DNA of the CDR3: TGTGCCAGCAGCCTCTTCGCCTCAGGACTAGCGGGGCAAGAGACCCAGTACTTC.

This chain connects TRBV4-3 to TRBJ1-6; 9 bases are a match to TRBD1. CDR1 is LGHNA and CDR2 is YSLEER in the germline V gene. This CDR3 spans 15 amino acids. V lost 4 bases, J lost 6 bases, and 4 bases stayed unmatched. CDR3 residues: CASSLQDRGNSPLHF. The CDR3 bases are TGCGCCAGCAGCCTCCAGGACAGGGGTAATTCACCCCTCCACTTT.

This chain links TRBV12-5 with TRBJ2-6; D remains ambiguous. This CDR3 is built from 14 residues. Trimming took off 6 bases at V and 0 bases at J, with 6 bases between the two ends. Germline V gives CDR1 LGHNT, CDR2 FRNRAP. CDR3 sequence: CASGPGSGANVLTF. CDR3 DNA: TGTGCTAGTGGCCCCGGCTCTGGGGCCAACGTCCTGACTTTC.

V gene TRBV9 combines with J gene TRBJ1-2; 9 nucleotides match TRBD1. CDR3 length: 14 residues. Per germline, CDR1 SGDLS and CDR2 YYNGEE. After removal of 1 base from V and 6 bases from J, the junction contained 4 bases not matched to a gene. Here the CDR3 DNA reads TGTGCCAGCAGCGTAACAGGGGGCGTGAATGGCTACACCTTC. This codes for CASSVTGGVNGYTF. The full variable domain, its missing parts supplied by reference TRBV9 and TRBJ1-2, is DSGVTQTPKHLITATGQRVTLRCSPRSGDLSVYWYQQSLDQGLQFLIQYYNGEERAKGNILERFSAQQFPDLHSELNLSSLELGDSALYFCASSVTGGVNGYTFGSGTRLTVV.

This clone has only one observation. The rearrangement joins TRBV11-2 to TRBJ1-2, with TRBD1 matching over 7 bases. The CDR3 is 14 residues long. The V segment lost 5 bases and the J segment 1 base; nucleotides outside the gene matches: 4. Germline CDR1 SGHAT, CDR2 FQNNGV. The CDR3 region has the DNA TGTGCCAGCAGCCCACCAGGGGGTAACTATGGCTACACCTTC. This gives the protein CASSPPGGNYGYTF.

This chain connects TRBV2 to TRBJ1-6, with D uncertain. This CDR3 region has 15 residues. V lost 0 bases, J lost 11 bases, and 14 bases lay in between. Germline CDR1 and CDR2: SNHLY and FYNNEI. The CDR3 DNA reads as TGTGCCAGCAGTGAAGCGGGCGGGAGTGAGGCACCCCTCCACTTT. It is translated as CASSEAGGSEAPLHF.

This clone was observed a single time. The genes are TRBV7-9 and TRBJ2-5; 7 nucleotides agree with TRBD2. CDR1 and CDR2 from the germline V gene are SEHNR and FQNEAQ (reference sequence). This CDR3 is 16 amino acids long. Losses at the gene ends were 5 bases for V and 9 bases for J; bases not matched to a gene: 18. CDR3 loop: CASSGTSAGSPVAQYF. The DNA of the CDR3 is TGTGCCAGCAGCGGGACCTCAGCGGGGAGCCCCGTGGCCCAGTACTTC.

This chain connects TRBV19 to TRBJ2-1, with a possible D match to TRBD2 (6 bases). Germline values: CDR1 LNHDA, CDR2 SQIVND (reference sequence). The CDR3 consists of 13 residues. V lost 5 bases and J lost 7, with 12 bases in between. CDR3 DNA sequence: TGTGCCAGTAGTCCGGGGACTCTTAATGAGCAGTTCTTC. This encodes CASSPGTLNEQFF. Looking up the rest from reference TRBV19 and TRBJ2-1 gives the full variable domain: DGGITQSPKYLFRKEGQNVTLSCEQNLNHDAMYWYRQDPGQGLRLIYYSQIVNDFQKGDIAEGYSVSREKKESFPLTVTSAQKNPTAFYLCASSPGTLNEQFFGPGTRLTVL.

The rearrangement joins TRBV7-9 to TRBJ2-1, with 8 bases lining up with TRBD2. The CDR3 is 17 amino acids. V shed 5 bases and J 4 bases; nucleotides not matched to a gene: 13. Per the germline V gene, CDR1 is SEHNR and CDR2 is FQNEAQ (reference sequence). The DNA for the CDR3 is TGTGCCAGCAGCCTCCAATTAGCGGGGTCGGCTTACAATGAGCAGTTCTTC. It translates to CASSLQLAGSAYNEQFF. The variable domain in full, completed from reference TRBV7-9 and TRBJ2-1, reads DTGVSQNPRHKITKRGQNVTFRCDPISEHNRLYWYRQTLGQGPEFLTYFQNEAQLEKSRLLSDRFSAERPKGSFSTLEIQRTEQGDSAMYLCASSLQLAGSAYNEQFFGPGTRLTVL.

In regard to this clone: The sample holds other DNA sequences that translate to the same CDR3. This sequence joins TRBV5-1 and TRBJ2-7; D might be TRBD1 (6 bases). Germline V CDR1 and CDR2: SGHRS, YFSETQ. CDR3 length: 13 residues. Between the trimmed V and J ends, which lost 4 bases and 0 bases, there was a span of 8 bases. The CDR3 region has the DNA TGCGCCAGCAGCCCGGACAGCTCCTACGAGCAGTACTTC. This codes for CASSPDSSYEQYF.